Following are 7 T cell receptor beta chains from one sample sequenced in a study of T cell responses to AZD1222 COVID-19 vaccine. Generated by immunoSEQ multiplex PCR, the TCRdb table keeps only in-frame clones and is missing some. In the table there are over 100,000 clones, about 86% of which are singletons. The starting material was peripheral blood, obtained on day 0 of AZD1222 vaccination. Receptors were obtained from an adult in good health.

V gene TRBV29-1 combines with J gene TRBJ2-1; D is uncertain. CDR3 length equals 10 residues. The germline V gene has CDR1 SQVTM and CDR2 ANQGSEA. V was trimmed by 4 bases and J by 5 bases, leaving 3 bases between them. CDR3 sequence: CSVGNNEQFF. The CDR3 DNA sequence: TGCAGCGTTGGGAACAATGAGCAGTTCTTC.

The chain is built from TRBV6-6 and TRBJ2-5; D might be TRBD1 or TRBD2, each matching 5 bases. Germline V lookup: CDR1 MNHNY, CDR2 SVGAGI (reference sequence). The CDR3 covers 14 residues. The V and J ends lost 6 bases and 2 bases respectively, with 13 bases between them. CDR3 sequence: CASRGVGRQETQYF. The CDR3 DNA sequence: TGTGCCAGCAGGGGGGTGGGACGGCAAGAGACCCAGTACTTC.

A remark on this clone: Other DNA sequences from this sample encode an identical CDR3 as well. The chain couples TRBV28 to TRBJ1-5; D call uncertain. Trimming left V 2 bases short and J 1 base short, with 6 bases between. The CDR3 loop spans 14 amino acids. The germline CDR1 and CDR2 sequences are MDHEN and SYDVKM. The CDR3, as DNA: TGTGCCAGCAGTTTAGGGCAGAGCAATCAGCCCCAGCATTTT. It specifies CASSLGQSNQPQHF.

DNA for the CDR3: TGCGCCAGCAGCTTGGAGGCTAGCGGGATCAGCGAGCAGTACTTC. Amino acids: CASSLEASGISEQYF. The V call is TRBV5-1, the J call TRBJ2-7; the match to TRBD2 covers 9 bases. CDR1 and CDR2 (germline): SGHRS, YFSETQ. The CDR3 consists of 15 residues. V lost 0 bases and J lost 6; bases outside the gene matches: 7.

This clone was found once. The chain recombines TRBV2 with TRBJ1-2; D not certain. Looked up from germline, CDR1 is SNHLY and CDR2 is FYNNEI. The CDR3 covers 15 residues. V was shortened by 4 bases and J by 8 bases, with 20 bases between the two germline ends. The CDR3 spells CASSGGVQRLWGYTF. In DNA form, the CDR3 reads TGTGCCAGCAGTGGCGGGGTACAGCGTCTCTGGGGCTACACCTTC. The full variable domain, with the rest looked up from reference TRBV2 and TRBJ1-2, is EPEVTQTPSHQVTQMGQEVILRCVPISNHLYFYWYRQILGQKVEFLVSFYNNEISEKSEIFDDQFSVERPDGSNFTLKIRSTKLEDSAMYFCASSGGVQRLWGYTFGSGTRLTVV.

The V call is TRBV6-2 or TRBV6-3, the J call TRBJ1-2, with 7 nucleotides matching TRBD1. J gave up 7 bases and V 6 bases, and 17 bases lay outside the gene matches. The CDR3 covers 16 residues. CDR1 is MNHEY, CDR2 SVGEGT, per germline. CDR3 bases: TGTGCCAGCAGGCCTTCACCTCCCGGGACAGAAAGTGGCTACACCTTC. Its translation is CASRPSPPGTESGYTF.

The V call is TRBV7-9, the J call TRBJ1-5; unclear D gene. In germline, CDR1 is SEHNR, CDR2 FQNEAQ (reference sequence). CDR3 length: 10 residues. Trimming removed 5 bases at V and 9 bases at J, with 5 bases between. The CDR3 DNA reads as TGTGCCAGCAGCCCCCTGCCCCAGCATTTT. Its protein product is CASSPLPQHF.